This T cell receptor beta chain was sequenced for a study of identical twins (dated by TCRdb to between 2015 and 2016). The study in broad terms: To test whether fetal clonotypes persist, this study deep-sequenced TCR alpha and beta repertoires from monozygotic twins, from unrelated adults of various ages, and from cord blood. To rule out contamination, the twin experiments were replicated at different times with different library preparation protocols.

To prepare the library, 5' RACE was applied. TCRdb names Illumina HiSeq 2000 as the instrument used. A universal primer binding site was introduced by template switching, and a unique molecular identifier was present in the final cDNA, enabling accurate counting of TCR cDNA molecules. Specific primers in the conserved constant-segment region were used to synthesize first-strand cDNA for TCR alpha and beta chains. Each cDNA library was double barcoded, with a SMART-Mk sample barcode plus Illumina barcodes, to control for contamination. TruSeq adapter sequences and Illumina sample barcodes were added in two successive PCR steps. TCR alpha and beta cDNA libraries were sequenced on the Illumina HiSeq platform with custom primers. Regarding the original processing steps: MiGEC processed the raw reads to extract unique molecular identifiers, while MiXCR was used to determine the CDR3 positions. For each individual, recombination models were inferred using an EM algorithm with the repgenHMM and IGoR tools. Shared clonotype analysis was performed with the tcR package in R, normalizing sharing by the product of cloneset sizes. To study raw recombination free of thymic and clonal selection effects, out-of-frame nonproductive sequences were analyzed. In-frame beta chains were kept once TCRdb had trimmed the public reads at Q25 with fastp and called clones with MiXCR. Each entry is one CDR3 protein sequence, shown with its most common DNA and genes. The V and J calls come from TCRdb's annotation, not from the publication. The sample table records fewer than 900,000 distinct CDR3 sequences; 15% to 20% of these occur just once. The ten largest clonotypes hold around 13% of the sample.

Every donor in the study was a healthy Caucasian. The twin cohort comprised three pairs of female monozygotic twins, all aged about 18 to 29 years. The RNA used for TCR libraries was isolated from peripheral blood mononuclear cells. Overall results and qualifications from the work: In monozygotic twins, recombination models systematically underestimated out-of-frame TCR alpha sharing, but the models matched the sharing seen between unrelated individuals. Zero-insertion analyses could be partly confounded by invariant T cells such as MAIT and iNKT, although diverse VJ usage argued against such confounding for most clonotypes. In beta out-of-frame sequences, excess twin sharing was weaker, because having fewer shared sequences lowered the signal-to-noise ratio. Fewer insertions were carried by abundant cord blood beta clonotypes; a weaker similar trend was observed in young adult naive repertoires, while no such trend was observed in memory repertoires. Because the same donors could not be followed over many years, conclusions were based on cross-sectional statistical analysis. Compared with coincidental sharing between unrelated individuals, out-of-frame TCR alpha sequences shared between twins showed an excess of sequences with low generation probability.

From the germline V gene (reference sequence), CDR1 is DFQATT and CDR2 is SNEGSKA. From the cysteine up to the phenylalanine, the CDR3 has a length of 11 residues. Only the CDR3 portion is preserved as DNA: 33 bases, with reading frame beginning at the first base. In regard to this clonotype: It lacks a known antigen. Nothing much larger sits one base from this clone, and base qualities are not available.

This sample also belongs to another study, concerning T cells expressing NK-cell markers. The second investigation adds: TCR beta-chain repertoires were profiled in sorted CD3+CD56+NKG2C+, CD3+CD56+NKG2C- and CD3+CD56-NKG2C+ T-cell subsets from several donors. Among the eight sequenced donors, seven were HCMV-seropositive and one was HCMV-seronegative. To restrict sorting to alphabetaTCR-expressing T cells, an anti-gammadeltaTCR antibody was added in several experiments. In over five donors, the dominant CD3+CD56+NKG2C+ clonotypes were among the top 10 CD8+ clonotypes and accounted for about 1.0-7.5% of CD8+ T cells. Those dominant clonotypes were again the most abundant among CD3+CD56-NKG2C+ cells in four donors, at 28.3-60.1%. Whether the expanded NKG2C-expressing T cell clones were specific for HCMV antigens remained unclear. The eight sequenced donors were randomly selected healthy volunteers, three men and five women. A commercial ELISA kit detecting HCMV-specific IgG in serum was used to determine HCMV serostatus. Bulk peripheral blood T-cell repertoires were additionally sequenced from unsorted PBMC for roughly six donors. MIGEC handled demultiplexing of the reads and grouping by UMI, while MiTCR was used to assemble and quantify clonotypes. To remove erroneous sequences, TCR cDNA sequences were retained only when supported by two or more reads. The tcR package was used for downstream repertoire analysis, with clonotypes matched between fractions based on CDR3 nucleotide sequence plus V segment. Antigen specificity was annotated against VDJdb with VDJmatch, allowing one amino acid substitution in CDR3.

Sequences were obtained from PBMCs. This sequence uses TRBV20-1 and TRBJ2-7; the central 9 bases match TRBD2. This clonotype was obtained from a woman aged 18-35 years in good health. The nucleotides read TGCAGCGGCGGGGGGGGATACGAGCAGTACTTC. This translates into CSGGGGYEQYF.